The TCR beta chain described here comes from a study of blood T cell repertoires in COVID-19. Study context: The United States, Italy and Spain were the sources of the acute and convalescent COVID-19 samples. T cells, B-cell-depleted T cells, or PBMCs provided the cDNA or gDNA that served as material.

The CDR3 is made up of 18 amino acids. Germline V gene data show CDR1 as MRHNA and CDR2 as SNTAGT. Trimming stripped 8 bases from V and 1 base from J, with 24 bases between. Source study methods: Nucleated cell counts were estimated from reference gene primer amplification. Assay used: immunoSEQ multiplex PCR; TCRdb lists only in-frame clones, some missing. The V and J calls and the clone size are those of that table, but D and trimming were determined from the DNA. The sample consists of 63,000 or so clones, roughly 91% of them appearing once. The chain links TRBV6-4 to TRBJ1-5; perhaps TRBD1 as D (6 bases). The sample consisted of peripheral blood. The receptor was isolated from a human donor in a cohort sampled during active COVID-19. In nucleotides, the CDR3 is TGTGCCAGCGTGGGTCGGGACACATTCTTGTGGAGCAATCAGCCCCAGCATTTT. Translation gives CASVGRDTFLWSNQPQHF.